This T cell receptor beta chain was retrieved from a study of blood T cell repertoires in COVID-19 (dated by TCRdb to the early 2020s). Regarding the research as a whole: Samples from collaborators originated in the United States, Italy and Spain and spanned both the acute and convalescent phases of COVID-19. The prospective study material was composed of cDNA or gDNA derived from T cells, B-cell-depleted T cells, or PBMCs. Deeply sampled blood TCRbeta repertoires from subjects exposed to, actively infected with, or recovered from COVID-19 were included in the dataset. The repertoires were made available in a free public database intended to serve as a resource for research on the immune response to SARS-CoV-2. Samples were obtained from the ongoing ImmuneRACE study (first 160 participants) and from 1,254 subjects provided by 6 global collaborators. Nearly every sample came with metadata listing a de-identified subject ID, COVID-19 status, age in years and sex. Where available, HLA class I and class II types were obtained from metadata supplied by the sample provider rather than from assay-based typing.

General findings and caveats noted by the study authors: The amount of clinical and demographic metadata varied by source and participant and was provided uncurated.

TCRbeta CDR3 regions were amplified from genomic DNA by means of the immunoSEQ Assay, a bias-controlled multiplex PCR. Per the authors' processing: Nucleated cell counts per sample were estimated from amplification of reference gene primers within the assay. Sequence reads were collapsed and filtered to measure the absolute abundance of every unique TCRbeta CDR3 rearrangement. Productive Simpson clonality was computed per sample as the square root of Simpson's diversity index over productive rearrangements. Entries here come from immuneACCESS through TCRdb and include only in-frame sequences with V and J called. Some clones fail to appear in such tables; in the studies checked, an unresolved V gene covers under half of the shortfall, and the cause of the remainder is unknown. D and trimming come from the DNA, and the V and J calls and clone size come from that table. The sample table records fewer than 70,000 clones; approximately 83% of these occur just once. 2.5% to 3% of the sample is held by the ten biggest clonotypes.

The collaborating institutions used their own protocols to collect whole blood in K2EDTA tubes. For TCRbeta analysis, collaborators shipped samples in one of three forms: frozen whole blood, isolated PBMCs, or DNA extracted from either of those sample types. In the germline V gene (reference sequence), CDR1 corresponds to LNHDA and CDR2 to SQIVND. Deletion took 3 bases off V and 6 bases off J, with a span of 18 bases between the germline ends. The CDR3 runs 16 amino acids, cysteine and phenylalanine included. Of the read, only the CDR3 DNA is kept; its 48 bases are in frame from base 1. Points on this clone: Its antigen has not been determined. Nothing much larger sits one base from this clone, and base qualities are not available.

The rearrangement combines TRBV19 with TRBJ1-5, with a tentative D gene TRBD1 over 6 matching bases. Sequencing was carried out using peripheral blood. The TCR originated in a man older than 75 with acute or convalescent COVID-19. The base sequence is TGTGCCAGTAGTATGGGGGGGACATTTTTAGCTCAGCCCCAGCATTTT. Translated, this is CASSMGGTFLAQPQHF.